Below are 5 T cell receptor beta chains sequenced from a single sample in a study of T cell responses to AZD1222 COVID-19 vaccine. TCRdb's table, derived via immunoSEQ multiplex PCR, lists solely in-frame clones and lacks some. The sample yields 95,000 to 150,000 clones, just over 90% seen once. This sample comprised peripheral blood, obtained on day 0 of AZD1222 vaccination. Receptors were obtained from an adult in good health.

This chain connects TRBV28 to TRBJ1-2; D not certain. The CDR3 spans 14 residues. Trimming stripped 5 bases from V and 4 bases from J, with 14 bases between. CDR1 is MDHEN and CDR2 is SYDVKM in the germline V gene. As DNA, the CDR3 is TGTGCCAGCAGTCTGCCCTCGGATGGCTATGGCTACACCTTC. This gives the protein CASSLPSDGYGYTF.

Only one count was recorded for this clone. The J gene is TRBJ2-7, the V gene TRBV10-3; TRBD1 agrees at 10 bases. The J segment lost 5 bases and the V segment lost 6 bases, leaving 7 bases of the junction unmatched. CDR1 is ENHRY, CDR2 SYGVKD, per germline. The CDR3 is 14 amino acids. The CDR3 DNA reads as TGTGCCATCAGGGGGGACAGGGGAGGGAACGAGCAGTACTTC. Translation: CAIRGDRGGNEQYF.

The V and J genes are TRBV5-1 and TRBJ2-2; 15 bases line up with TRBD2. The CDR3 totals 17 residues. With V trimmed by 3 bases and J by 4 bases, 4 bases remained unmatched. Germline V gives CDR1 SGHRS, CDR2 YFSETQ. This chain's CDR3 is CASSYGLAGGTTGELFF. The CDR3 DNA is TGCGCCAGCAGCTATGGACTAGCGGGAGGGACCACCGGGGAGCTGTTTTTT.

This chain links TRBV7-3 with TRBJ2-3, with D perhaps assigned TRBD1 or TRBD2 (5 bases each). Germline lookup yields CDR1 SGHTA and CDR2 FQGTGA. The CDR3 runs to 15 residues. Trimming shortened V by 5 bases and J by 6 bases, and 18 bases separated the two germline ends. The chain's CDR3 is CASSPSGRETDTQYF. The CDR3 bases are TGTGCCAGCAGCCCCTCGGGCAGGGAGACGGATACGCAGTATTTT. Full variable domain (remainder filled in from reference TRBV7-3 and TRBJ2-3): GAGVSQTPSNKVTEKGKYVELRCDPISGHTALYWYRQSLGQGPEFLIYFQGTGAADDSGLPNDRFFAVRPEGSVSTLKIQRTERGDSAVYLCASSPSGRETDTQYFGPGTRLTVL.

The V call is TRBV7-9, the J call TRBJ1-2, with TRBD1 matching 9 bases. Germline V lookup: CDR1 SEHNR, CDR2 FQNEAQ (reference sequence). V lost 5 bases and J lost 6; bases outside the gene matches: 4. There are 13 residues in the CDR3. The CDR3, as DNA: TGTGCCAGCAGCATGGGGACAGGGAATGGCTACACCTTC. It is translated as CASSMGTGNGYTF.